These 21 T cell receptor beta chains share one sample of origin, sequenced in a study of glioma-infiltrating T cells (TCRdb year 2016). TCRdb shows the sequencer as Illumina MiSeq. TCR alpha and beta CDR3 regions were amplified with the iRepertoire nested amplicon-rescue multiplex PCR (arm-PCR) platform from RNA. In-frame beta chains were kept once TCRdb had trimmed the public reads at Q25 with fastp and called clones with MiXCR. All rows with the same CDR3 protein become a single entry with the most common DNA and genes. The sample records more than 85,000 distinct CDR3 sequences, less than 30% of which are singletons. The ten largest clones add up to roughly a third of the sample. Sequenced material: glioma tissue, nonneoplastic brain tissue, or PBMCs (not recorded which). Source of these receptors: a human donor with low-grade glioma or glioblastoma, undergoing nonglioma brain surgery, or in good health (not recorded which).

This clonotype was recorded at least ten times. V gene TRBV28 combines with J gene TRBJ2-3; possibly TRBD2 for D (6 bases). V was trimmed by 5 bases and J by 2 bases, leaving 17 bases between them. This CDR3 has 16 amino acids. CDR1 and CDR2 (germline): MDHEN, SYDVKM. CDR3 region: CASSLPAAGYTDTQYF. As DNA, the CDR3 is TGTGCCAGCAGTCTCCCTGCAGCGGGCTACACAGATACGCAGTATTTT.

Regarding this clonotype: This clone may be a read error of a much larger clone one base away. The rearrangement uses TRBV24-1 and TRBJ2-1; a weak D match, TRBD1 (6 bases). The CDR3 totals 15 residues. Per germline, CDR1 KGHDR and CDR2 SFDVKD. The CDR3, as DNA: TGTGCCACCAGTGACACAGGGATACGGCGGAATGAGAAGTTCTTC. It encodes CATSDTGIRRNEKFF.

The rearrangement joins TRBV20-1 to TRBJ2-5; 11 nucleotides match TRBD2. The CDR3 spans 17 residues. The trim removed 3 bases at V and 5 bases at J, leaving 14 bases unmatched. Germline-derived CDR1 and CDR2 are DFQATT and SNEGSKA (reference sequence). Written as DNA, the CDR3 is TGCAGTGCTAGGGGGGCTAGCGGGAGGCTACCGGGGGAGACCCAGTACTTC. Its translation: CSARGASGRLPGETQYF.

Notes on this clonotype: One base away lies a much larger clone, so this may be a sequencing read error. The chain uses TRBV28 and TRBJ2-1; 9 bases are a match to TRBD2. This CDR3 has 18 amino acids. The germline CDR1 and CDR2 sequences are MDHEN and SYDVKM. The V gene end was trimmed by 4 bases and the J gene end by 7 bases; junction bases not matched to a gene: 17. Here the CDR3 reads CASSSGKAGGRAWNEQFF. The CDR3 nucleotides are TGTGCCAGCAGTTCGGGGAAGGCGGGCGGGAGGGCCTGGAATGAGCAGTTCTTC.

The sample holds many counts of this clonotype. V gene TRBV6-6 combines with J gene TRBJ2-7, with 7 bases that match TRBD2. J gave up 4 bases and V 2 bases, and 5 bases lay outside the gene matches. The CDR3 runs to 14 residues. CDR1 and CDR2 from the germline V gene are MNHNY and SVGAGI (reference sequence). Here the CDR3 DNA reads TGTGCCAGCAGTTACGAGCGCGGGAGTTACGAGCAGTACTTC. Its protein product is CASSYERGSYEQYF.

The table lists this clonotype with many counts. This chain joins TRBV19 and TRBJ1-1, with D perhaps TRBD1 (5 bases). Germline V gene lookup returns CDR1 LNHDA and CDR2 SQIVND (reference sequence). The CDR3 sequence is 16 residues long. The V gene lost 7 bases and the J gene lost 0 bases, with 18 bases spanning the gap. This CDR3 is CASTPSRQRMNTEAFF. The CDR3 DNA sequence: TGTGCCAGTACCCCATCCCGACAGAGAATGAACACTGAAGCTTTCTTT.

This clonotype was seen many times. The chain joins TRBV19 to TRBJ1-5, with D unclear. Trimming stripped 6 bases from V and 4 bases from J, with 7 bases between. CDR3 size: 12 residues. CDR1 and CDR2 from the germline V gene are LNHDA and SQIVND (reference sequence). Here the CDR3 DNA reads TGTGCCAGTAGCCCGTGGAATCAGCCCCAGCATTTT. Encoded protein: CASSPWNQPQHF.

This clonotype was counted many times. The rearrangement uses TRBV4-2 and TRBJ2-7; perhaps TRBD2 as D (5 bases). CDR1 is LGHNA and CDR2 is YNFKEQ in the germline V gene. With 0 bases removed from V and 6 bases from J, the gap between germline ends came to 9 bases. The CDR3 contains 13 residues. Here the CDR3 DNA reads TGTGCCAGCAGCCAAGATTTGCTAGCCGAGCAGTACTTC. It specifies CASSQDLLAEQYF.

This clonotype was recorded at least ten times. The genes are TRBV27 and TRBJ2-7; no reliable D call. This CDR3 is built from 13 residues. From germline, CDR1 is MNHEY and CDR2 SMNVEV (reference sequence). Trimming left V 0 bases short and J 6 bases short, with 9 bases between. The DNA for the CDR3 is TGTGCCAGCAGTTTATCGGGCGGATCCGAGCAGTACTTC. This encodes CASSLSGGSEQYF.

This clonotype was recorded many times. CDR3 region: CASSPGLRSYNSPLHF. In DNA form, the CDR3 reads TGTGCCAGCTCACCCGGCCTGAGGTCCTATAATTCACCCCTCCACTTT. The J gene is TRBJ1-6, the V gene TRBV18; D is undetermined. V was cut by 3 bases and J by 1 base, with 10 bases left in between. The germline V gene encodes CDR1 KGHSH and CDR2 LQKENI. CDR3 length: 16 residues.

This clonotype was observed many times. The rearrangement links TRBV3-1 to TRBJ2-5; TRBD2 might be the D (5 bases). The CDR3 extends over 13 amino acids. Trimming took 1 base from V and 7 from J, leaving 10 bases between them. Germline V CDR1 and CDR2: LGHDT, YNNKEL (reference sequence). As DNA, the CDR3 is TGTGCCAGCAGCCAAGTAGGTGGGAGGACCCAGTACTTC. Translating gives CASSQVGGRTQYF.

This clonotype was counted between two and nine times. The chain joins TRBV29-1 to TRBJ1-2; D possibly corresponds to TRBD1 (5 bases). The V and J ends lost 7 bases and 2 bases respectively, with 11 bases between them. The CDR3 totals 12 residues. Germline assignment: CDR1 SQVTM and CDR2 ANQGSEA. CDR3 protein: CSALEGNYGYTF. The CDR3 DNA reads as TGCAGCGCCCTCGAGGGGAACTATGGCTACACCTTC. Based on the CDR3 plus reference TRBV29-1 and TRBJ1-2, the full variable domain is SAVISQKPSRDICQRGTSLTIQCQVDSQVTMMFWYRQQPGQSLTLIATANQGSEATYESGFVIDKFPISRPNLTFSTLTVSNMSPEDSSIYLCSALEGNYGYTFGSGTRLTVV.

This clonotype was counted at least ten times. It may be a read error: a sequence one base away is much more abundant. As the CDR3 is not closed by the conserved phenylalanine or tryptophan, this likely results from a read error. The V and J genes are TRBV28 and TRBJ1-5; D is perhaps TRBD1 (5 bases). Trimming left V 5 bases short and J 0 bases short, with 17 bases between. The CDR3 covers 17 residues. The V gene's germline CDR1 is MDHEN and CDR2 SYDVKM. CDR3: CASSPIRGGNSNQPQHS. In DNA form, the CDR3 reads TGTGCCAGCAGTCCTATTCGGGGGGGAAATAGCAATCAGCCCCAGCATTCT.

As regards this clonotype: A single base separates this from a much larger clone, so it may be a read error. DNA of the CDR3: TGTGCCAGCAGTCCGCTGACAGGGAGGACTGAAGCTTTCTTT. Residues: CASSPLTGRTEAFF. This sequence joins TRBV12-3 or TRBV12-4 and TRBJ1-1; TRBD1 matches at 7 bases. With 5 bases clipped from V and 5 bases from J, the junction kept 8 bases outside the gene matches. The CDR3 consists of 14 residues.

This clonotype was detected once. A much larger clone differs by one base, so this may be a read error. V is TRBV6-6 and J is TRBJ1-1; maybe TRBD1 (5 bases). Germline loops: CDR1 MNHNY, CDR2 SVGAGI (reference sequence). The CDR3 runs 13 residues. The V gene lost 10 bases and the J gene lost 5 bases, with 17 bases spanning the gap. CDR3 nucleotide sequence: TGTGCCATCAAGGACCAGGGTTTGACTGAAGCTTTCTTT. As protein: CAIKDQGLTEAFF.

This clonotype was counted many times. V usage is TRBV2 and J usage is TRBJ1-5, with 7 bases aligning to TRBD1. Germline CDR1 SNHLY, CDR2 FYNNEI. The CDR3 covers 14 residues. V dropped 3 bases and J dropped 15; count of bases not matched to a gene: 14. The CDR3 region is CASSDKGASQNRHF. In DNA form, the CDR3 reads TGTGCCAGCAGTGATAAGGGGGCTAGTCAAAATCGGCATTTT.

This clonotype occurred many times. This chain uses TRBV6-6 with TRBJ2-7, with D perhaps being TRBD1 or TRBD2 (6 bases each). There are 15 residues in the CDR3. V dropped 2 bases and J dropped 7 bases, with 18 bases sitting between them. Germline CDR1 and CDR2: MNHNY and SVGAGI (reference sequence). CDR3 in DNA: TGTGCCAGCAGTTACGCCCGAGGGGGGAGGAGGGAGCAGTACTTC. Translation: CASSYARGGRREQYF.

The table lists this clonotype with a few counts. The CDR3 DNA is TGTGCCAGCAGGGTTGGCGCAGGCACAGATACGCAGTATTTT. This gives the protein CASRVGAGTDTQYF. The chain has TRBV2 and TRBJ2-3; D remains ambiguous. Germline V CDR1 and CDR2: SNHLY, FYNNEI. V gave up 6 bases and J gave up 1 base, with 11 bases separating them. This CDR3 spans 14 amino acids. Looking up the rest from reference TRBV2 and TRBJ2-3 gives the full variable domain: EPEVTQTPSHQVTQMGQEVILRCVPISNHLYFYWYRQILGQKVEFLVSFYNNEISEKSEIFDDQFSVERPDGSNFTLKIRSTKLEDSAMYFCASRVGAGTDTQYFGPGTRLTVL.

This clonotype was picked up many times. The V and J genes are TRBV20-1 and TRBJ2-7; TRBD2 matches at 10 bases. The CDR3 runs to 14 residues. J lost 7 bases, V lost 6 bases, and 12 bases had no gene match. From germline, CDR1 is DFQATT and CDR2 SNEGSKA (reference sequence). CDR3 residues: CSAPNPSGSQEQYF. The CDR3 DNA is TGCAGTGCCCCGAATCCTAGCGGGAGCCAGGAGCAGTACTTC.

This clonotype was detected many times. The chain has TRBV29-1 and TRBJ2-2, with a possible D match to TRBD2 (5 bases). Germline values: CDR1 SQVTM, CDR2 ANQGSEA. The CDR3 spans 14 residues. V was cut by 8 bases and J by 1 base, with 14 bases left in between. The CDR3 sequence is CSTRELMNTGELFF. As DNA, the CDR3 is TGCAGCACAAGGGAGCTAATGAACACCGGGGAGCTGTTTTTT.

For this clonotype: A much larger clone lies one base from this, so it may be a read error. The rearrangement joins TRBV29-1 to TRBJ2-7; D is undetermined. Germline V lookup: CDR1 SQVTM, CDR2 ANQGSEA. The CDR3 consists of 11 residues. The germline V and J ends were trimmed by 6 bases and 3 bases, with 9 bases remaining between them. The CDR3 coding sequence is TGCAGCGTCAGAACTGACTACGAGCAGTACTTC. Protein sequence: CSVRTDYEQYF.